The 20 T cell receptor beta chains presented below share a single source sample, sequenced in a study of T cell clonality in common variable immunodeficiency. Clones were sequenced by immunoSEQ multiplex PCR, and TCRdb holds only the in-frame ones, with some missing. This sample carries about 52,000 clones, none of them present only once. Sequenced sample: peripheral blood mononuclear cells. The receptors were sampled from a person aged 18 to 70 in good health.

In this sample, this clone turned up many times. The read terminates 3 residues ahead of where the CDR3 ends, so the germline J gene completes it. This rearrangement joins TRBV2 to TRBJ2-7; 9 bases are a match to TRBD2. The CDR3 extends over 14 amino acids. V shed 6 bases, J shed 3 bases, and the junction held 6 bases outside the gene matches. Germline V CDR1 and CDR2: SNHLY, FYNNEI. Here the CDR3 reads CASSLTSGRYEQYF. The CDR3 DNA, read in part, is TGTGCCAGCAGCCTGACTAGCGGACGCTACGAG.

This clone has at least ten counts. The CDR3 extends 3 residues past the end of the read, so its final part is completed from the germline J gene. The chain joins TRBV7-9 to TRBJ1-2, with TRBD1 identical over 8 bases. Germline V gives CDR1 SEHNR, CDR2 FQNEAQ (reference sequence). CDR3 size: 13 residues. The CDR3 sequence: CASRAGGAGGYTF. The sequenced part of the CDR3 DNA is TGTGCCAGCAGAGCAGGGGGCGCGGGGGGC.

In this sample, this clone turned up many times. From the germline J gene comes the end of the CDR3, since the read stops 3 residues before it. The genes are TRBV20-1 and TRBJ2-3; 13 bases align to TRBD2. The CDR3 loop spans 15 amino acids. The ends lost 5 bases at V and 4 bases at J; junction bases unmatched: 6. Germline CDR1 DFQATT, CDR2 SNEGSKA (reference sequence). CDR3 residues: CSASTSGRAADTQYF. The CDR3 DNA, read in part, is TGCAGTGCTTCCACTAGCGGGAGGGCGGCAGATACG.

The CDR3 loop is CASSLVQPNSPLHF. Partial CDR3 DNA: TGCGCCAGCAGCTTGGTACAGCCTAATTCACCC. The chain employs TRBV5-1 and TRBJ1-6; no clear D gene. The read stops 3 residues short of the end of the CDR3; the missing end is completed from the germline J gene. The CDR3 length is 14 residues. V dropped 0 bases and J dropped 6 bases, with 7 bases sitting between them. Germline V lookup: CDR1 SGHRS, CDR2 YFSETQ.

This clone was counted at least ten times. Read sequence stops 3 residues before the CDR3 end, and the germline J gene provides the missing end. The V call is TRBV5-6, the J call TRBJ2-3, with D possibly TRBD1 on 5 matching bases. The CDR3 contains 15 residues. The V gene lost 4 bases and the J gene lost 5 bases, with 17 bases spanning the gap. Germline V gene lookup returns CDR1 SGHDT and CDR2 YYEEEE. The chain's CDR3 is CASSDTQGFRDTQYF. The sequenced part of the CDR3 DNA is TGTGCCAGCAGCGACACCCAGGGATTCAGAGATACG.

This clone was seen at least ten times. The read terminates 3 residues before the CDR3 end, so the remaining end is supplied by the germline J gene. The chain has TRBV14 and TRBJ1-1; 10 positions agree with TRBD1. Germline-derived CDR1 and CDR2 are SGHDN and FVKESK. V shed 4 bases and J 6 bases; nucleotides not matched to a gene: 5. This CDR3 has 14 amino acids. This chain's CDR3 is CASSPWDRGSEAFF. CDR3 bases read: TGTGCCAGCAGCCCTTGGGACAGGGGATCTGAA.

Only a few counts were recorded for this clone. The DNA ends 3 residues before the CDR3 does, and the rest of the CDR3 is filled in from the germline J gene. The rearrangement joins TRBV11-2 to TRBJ2-3; 8 nucleotides agree with TRBD2. V was clipped by 3 bases and J by 1 base; unmatched bases: 3. CDR1 is SGHAT and CDR2 is FQNNGV in the germline V gene. The CDR3 is 15 residues long. CDR3 DNA, as far as it was read: TGTGCCAGCAGCTTTCCAGCGGGGGGCACAGATACG. This codes for CASSFPAGGTDT. The entire CDR3 protein is CASSFPAGGTDTQYF. Drawing the rest from reference TRBV11-2 and TRBJ2-3, the complete variable domain is EAGVAQSPRYKIIEKRQSVAFWCNPISGHATLYWYQQILGQGPKLLIQFQNNGVVDDSQLPKDRFSAERLKGVDSTLKIQPAKLEDSAVYLCASSFPAGGTDTQYFGPGTRLTVL.

This clone showed up many times. Coverage ceases 3 residues before the CDR3 finishes, and the germline J gene fills in the end. The chain links TRBV6-1 to TRBJ1-6, with TRBD1 matching 8 bases. The CDR3 is 16 amino acids. Germline CDR1 is MNHNS and CDR2 is SASEGT. After removal of 4 bases from V and 8 bases from J, the junction contained 10 bases not matched to a gene. CDR3 protein: CASSVLGQGADSPLHF. Partial CDR3 DNA: TGTGCCAGCAGTGTCTTAGGACAGGGAGCGGATTCACCC.

This clone was observed many times. The read ends 3 residues early relative to the CDR3; the germline J gene fills the gap. The chain links TRBV5-4 to TRBJ2-1; TRBD2 matches 7 bases. The CDR3 covers 15 residues. V dropped 5 bases and J dropped 2; count of bases not matched to a gene: 7. The germline CDR1 and CDR2 sequences are SGHNT and YYREEE (reference sequence). The CDR3 DNA, read in part, is TGTGCCAGCAGTCGCACGGGGGGTACCTACAATGAG. It translates to CASSRTGGTYNE. In full, the CDR3 reads CASSRTGGTYNEQFF. The variable domain in full, with the rest retrieved from reference TRBV5-4 and TRBJ2-1, is ETGVTQSPTHLIKTRGQQVTLRCSSQSGHNTVSWYQQALGQGPQFIFQYYREEENGRGNFPPRFSGLQFPNYSSELNVNALELDDSALYLCASSRTGGTYNEQFFGPGTRLTVL.

This clone was recorded at least ten times. The DNA read from the CDR3 is TGTGCCAGCAGCTTCGCGGGACTAGCAGTTAAGACC. It codes for CASSFAGLAVKT. The entire CDR3 protein is CASSFAGLAVKTQYF. The chain is built from TRBV5-4 and TRBJ2-5, with 9 bases lining up with TRBD2. The read ends 3 residues before the CDR3 terminus; that terminus is restored from the germline J gene. Germline CDR1 and CDR2: SGHNT and YYREEE (reference sequence). The CDR3 is 15 amino acids. V gave up 2 bases and J gave up 6 bases; unmatched junction bases: 8.

The sample holds a few counts of this clone. The junction does not match germline at one end; this may be a read error. The read comes to an end 3 residues before the CDR3 does, leaving the germline J gene to fill in the end. At the DNA level, this CDR3 is encoded by other sequences in the same sample as well. The chain is built from TRBV7-6 and TRBJ1-3, with D perhaps TRBD1 (5 bases). CDR1 is SGHVS, CDR2 FNYEAQ, per germline. There are 15 residues in the CDR3. CDR3 sequence reads: CASTRTPTSGNTIYF. The CDR3 bases that were read are TGTGCCAGCACCAGGACACCGACCTCTGGAAACACG.

Concerning this clone: The CDR3 is cut off 3 residues early in the read; its end comes from the germline J gene. The chain carries TRBV30 and TRBJ1-2; no clear D. The CDR3 consists of 11 residues. Germline-derived CDR1 and CDR2 are GTSNPN and SVGIG (reference sequence). The CDR3 region is CAWSANGDYTF. CDR3 bases read: TGTGCCTGGAGTGCGAACGGTGAC.

The sample holds a few counts of this clone. The junction shows a germline mismatch at one end, possibly a read error. Other nucleotide sequences from this sample produce the same CDR3. The CDR3 DNA, read in part, is TGTGCCAGTAGTGAGACAGGAGGCTACACA. This encodes CASSETGGYT. In full, the CDR3 reads CASSETGGYTIYF. V is TRBV19 and J is TRBJ1-3, with D maybe TRBD1 (6 bases). Read data end 3 residues before the CDR3 end; the end is taken from the germline J gene. Per the germline V gene, CDR1 is LNHDA and CDR2 is SQIVND (reference sequence). This CDR3 is built from 13 residues.

This clone occurred many times. The observed sequence ends 3 residues before the CDR3 terminus, with the missing tail filled in from the germline J gene. The gene calls are TRBV20-1 and TRBJ1-1, with a tentative D call TRBD1 (6 bases). Germline-derived CDR1 and CDR2 are DFQATT and SNEGSKA (reference sequence). Trimming took 1 base from V and 4 from J, leaving 22 bases between them. The CDR3 has 17 residues. The sequenced part of the CDR3 DNA is TGCAGTGCTAGAGGGACACGGGACACCCCACGGCCCACTGAA. Amino acids: CSARGTRDTPRPTE. The whole CDR3 region reads CSARGTRDTPRPTEAFF.

This clone was seen at least ten times. The read falls 3 residues short of the CDR3 end, and the missing part is taken from the germline J gene. The genes are TRBV6-1 and TRBJ2-3; TRBD1 aligns across 7 bases. The J segment lost 6 bases and the V segment lost 3 bases, leaving 9 bases of the junction unmatched. Germline CDR1 and CDR2: MNHNS and SASEGT. The CDR3 loop spans 15 amino acids. Partial CDR3 DNA: TGTGCCAGCAGTGACGGACAGGTGGTTCGGGATACG. Encoded protein: CASSDGQVVRDT. The full-length CDR3 reads as CASSDGQVVRDTQYF.

This clone has ten or more counts. The CDR3 is cut off 3 residues early in the read; its end comes from the germline J gene. The rearrangement uses TRBV7-2 and TRBJ2-1; D is unclear. CDR3 size: 13 residues. The germline V and J ends were trimmed by 3 bases and 8 bases, with 11 bases remaining between them. Per the germline V gene, CDR1 is SGHTA and CDR2 is FQGNSA. Partial CDR3 DNA: TGTGCCAGCAGCTTCTCGCGATATGATGAG. Residues: CASSFSRYDE. The full CDR3 is CASSFSRYDEQFF.

This clone was observed many times. The CDR3 end lies 3 residues beyond the end of the read and is filled in from the germline J gene. V and J are TRBV5-1 and TRBJ2-3; possible D gene TRBD2, 6 bases. Germline V gene data show CDR1 as SGHRS and CDR2 as YFSETQ. V lost 0 bases, J lost 1 base, and 12 bases lay in between. The CDR3 sequence is 16 residues long. The CDR3: CASSLAASVGTDTQYF. CDR3 DNA, as far as it was read: TGCGCCAGCAGCTTGGCCGCTAGCGTGGGCACAGATACG.

This clone appeared many times. The CDR3 goes on 3 residues after the read ends, and that part is filled in from the germline J gene. The rearrangement links TRBV30 to TRBJ2-3; TRBD2 agrees at 7 bases. The CDR3 length is 13 residues. V dropped 3 bases and J dropped 6; count of bases not matched to a gene: 6. Per the germline V gene, CDR1 is GTSNPN and CDR2 is SVGIG (reference sequence). This CDR3 is CAWRRTSADTQYF. The DNA read from the CDR3 is TGTGCCTGGAGGAGGACTAGTGCCGATACG.

As for this clone: The CDR3 extends 3 residues past the end of the read, so its final part is completed from the germline J gene. The rearrangement joins TRBV11-2 to TRBJ1-1; no clear D. This CDR3 is built from 15 residues. Germline loops: CDR1 SGHAT, CDR2 FQNNGV. Deletions cut 5 bases from V and 0 bases from J, with 13 bases between. Partial CDR3 DNA: TGTGCCAGCAGCAGTTTCTACGAATTGAACACTGAA. Translation: CASSSFYELNTE. The CDR3 reads in full as CASSSFYELNTEAFF.

This clone was recorded many times. The read falls 3 residues short of the CDR3 end, and the missing part is taken from the germline J gene. This chain links TRBV7-9 with TRBJ1-1, with TRBD1 matching over 7 bases. V lost 3 bases to trimming and J lost 5 bases; unmatched junction nucleotides: 3. The CDR3 spans 13 residues. CDR1 is SEHNR and CDR2 is FQNEAQ in the germline V gene (reference sequence). CDR3 DNA, as far as it was read: TGTGCCAGCAGCTTCTTACAGGGGACTGAA. Translated, it gives CASSFLQGTE. The full-length CDR3 reads as CASSFLQGTEAFF.